The subject of this entry is one T cell receptor (beta chain). Its target is unknown. Other DNA sequences within the sample encode an identical CDR3. The data derive from a study of cytomegalovirus exposure and HLA in healthy donors. Study-level findings and limits: Researchers reported in a later analysis that a missense DCLRE1C variant was tied to TCR beta V- and J-gene trimming. The authors enumerated 180 or so TCR beta chains as linked to cytomegalovirus. A later analysis, which compared TCR beta chains of equal frequency, found the HLA-associated ones more clonally expanded.

The germline gives CDR1 SGHRS, CDR2 YFSETQ. V shed 4 bases and J shed 2 bases, with 12 bases lying between them. This CDR3 contains 14 residues. The PCR was carried out with 60 Vbeta primers and 13 Jbeta primers. Profiling relied on immunoSEQ multiplex PCR, and the TCRdb table lists in-frame clones only, not all of them. The top ten clones hold roughly 2.9% of a sample with 120,000 to 150,000 clones, over 75% of them seen once. The rearrangement joins TRBV5-1 to TRBJ2-5; D is perhaps TRBD1 (5 bases). This TCR was recovered from a woman in her twenties or thirties in good health and CMV-seronegative. Sample: PBMCs. In DNA form, the CDR3 reads TGCGCCAGCAGCCCCCAGGGTGGACAAGAGACCCAGTACTTC. It translates to CASSPQGGQETQYF.